This T cell receptor (beta chain) stems from a study of T cell changes during pregnancy in multiple sclerosis. Assay: immunoSEQ multiplex PCR; the TCRdb copy retains only in-frame clones and omits some. The sample yields 37,000 or so clones, about 90% seen once. Per the germline V gene, CDR1 is MNHEY and CDR2 is SMNVEV (reference sequence). V lost 3 bases to trimming and J lost 1 base, with 7 bases between them. The CDR3 has 14 residues. This material consisted of CD4+ T cells from peripheral blood mononuclear cells, taken before pregnancy. The V and J genes are TRBV27 and TRBJ1-5, with unresolved D. This receptor was obtained from a female donor with multiple sclerosis, enrolled in a pregnancy study. CDR3 sequence: CASSLSGSNQPQHF. The CDR3 coding sequence is TGTGCCAGCAGTTTGTCAGGCAGCAATCAGCCCCAGCATTTT.